These T cell receptor beta chains were read from a single sample in a study of cytomegalovirus exposure and HLA in healthy donors. The method was immunoSEQ multiplex PCR; TCRdb's version includes in-frame clones alone and lacks a portion of them. The sample comprises roughly 100,000 clones, approximately 82% of which are singletons, and around 8.5% rests with the top ten. Sequencing was done on a sample of PBMCs. Source of these receptors: a man aged 35 to 55 in good health and CMV-seropositive. Both conserved end residues are part of each CDR3. Rows may omit the clone size; those that give it use once, few, many or a size class.

clone_size,j_call,v_call,cdr3_aa
.,TRBJ1-1,TRBV4-3,CASSQDQLGSRAEAFF
.,TRBJ2-2,TRBV25-1,CASSEGRGWTGELFF
.,TRBJ2-7,TRBV28,CATEPPRRDRVTYEQYF
.,TRBJ2-5,TRBV2,CASKPGQGAETQYF
.,TRBJ2-5,TRBV11-3,CASTQRGTTLETQYF
once,TRBJ1-1,TRBV7-8,CASSPKTEAFF
.,TRBJ2-5,TRBV5-1,CASSSRTGMGETQYF
few,TRBJ1-1,TRBV19,CASSTPGSTEAFF
few,TRBJ1-2,TRBV19,CASRGTGNNYGYTF
.,.,TRBV19,CASRPSGTGEQYF
.,TRBJ2-1,TRBV6-4,CASSPGTGDYNEQFF